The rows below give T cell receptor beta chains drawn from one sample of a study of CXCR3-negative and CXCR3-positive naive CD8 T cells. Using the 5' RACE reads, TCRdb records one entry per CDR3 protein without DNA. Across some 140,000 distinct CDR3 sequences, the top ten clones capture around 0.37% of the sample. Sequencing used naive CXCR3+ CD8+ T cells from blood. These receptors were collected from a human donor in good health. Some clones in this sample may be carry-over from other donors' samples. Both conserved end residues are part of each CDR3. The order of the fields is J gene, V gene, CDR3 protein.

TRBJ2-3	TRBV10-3	CAITPGGTDTQYF
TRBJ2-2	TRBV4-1	CASSPENSGATGGGELFF
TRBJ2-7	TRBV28	CASSRGLASYEQYF
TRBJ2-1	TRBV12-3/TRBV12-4	CASSQWGSGYYNEQFF
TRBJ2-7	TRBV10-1	CASREDRPSYEQYF
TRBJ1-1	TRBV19	CASSETMNTEAFF
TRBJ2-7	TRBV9	CASSVDGTHYSEQYF
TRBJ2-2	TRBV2	CASSDGSATGELFF
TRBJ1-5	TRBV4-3	CASSQVFLTEAGNQPQHF
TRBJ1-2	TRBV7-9	CASRHGSNGYTF
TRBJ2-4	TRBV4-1	CASSLLSHYIAKNIQYF
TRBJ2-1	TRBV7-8	CASSLGQGRAYNEQFF
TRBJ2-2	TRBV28	CASSPGPPVRPGELFF
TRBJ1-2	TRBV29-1	CSVEEAFGANYGYTF
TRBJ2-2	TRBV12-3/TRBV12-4	CASSSLAGRKGGELFF
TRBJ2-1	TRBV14	CASSHTGTGAYNEQFF
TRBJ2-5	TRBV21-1	CASNGKRNQETQYF
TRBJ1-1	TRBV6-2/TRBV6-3	CASSYSAGAFF
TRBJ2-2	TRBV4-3	CASSQVVGANTGELFF
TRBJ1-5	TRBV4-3	CASSQETGGTQPQHF
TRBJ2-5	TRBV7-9	CASSLGLRDPETQYF
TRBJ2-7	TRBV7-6	CASSLNNYEQYF
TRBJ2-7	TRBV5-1	CASSLAPWTGAEQYF
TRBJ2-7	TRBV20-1	CSARDTSSGTYEQYF
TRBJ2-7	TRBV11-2	CASTIPTSGGYEQYF
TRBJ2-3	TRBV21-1	CASSKRRRLGLGTDTQYF